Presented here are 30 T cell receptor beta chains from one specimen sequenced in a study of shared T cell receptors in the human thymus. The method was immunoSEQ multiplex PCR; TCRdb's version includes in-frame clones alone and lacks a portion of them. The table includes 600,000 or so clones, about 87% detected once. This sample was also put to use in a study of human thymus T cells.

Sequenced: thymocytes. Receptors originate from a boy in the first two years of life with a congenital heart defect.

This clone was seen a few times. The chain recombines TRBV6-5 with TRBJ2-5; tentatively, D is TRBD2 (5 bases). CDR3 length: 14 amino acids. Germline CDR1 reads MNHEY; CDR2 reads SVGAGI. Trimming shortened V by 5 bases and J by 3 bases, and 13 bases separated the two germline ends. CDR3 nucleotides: TGTGCCAGCAGTACCGGACTGGCAAAAGAGACCCAGTACTTC. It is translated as CASSTGLAKETQYF.

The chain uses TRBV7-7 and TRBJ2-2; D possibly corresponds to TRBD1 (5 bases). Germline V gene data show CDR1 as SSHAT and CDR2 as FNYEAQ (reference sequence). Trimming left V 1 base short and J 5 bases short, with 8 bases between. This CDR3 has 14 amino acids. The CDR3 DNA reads TGTGCCAGCAGCTTAGGACAGCAGACCGGGGAGCTGTTTTTT. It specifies CASSLGQQTGELFF.

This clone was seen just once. CDR3 bases: TGTGCTAGTGGTTTGGTACTTACCCAGTTCTTC. Amino acids: CASGLVLTQFF. The chain has TRBV12-5 and TRBJ2-1; D not certain. The germline V gene has CDR1 LGHNT and CDR2 FRNRAP. The CDR3 has 11 amino acids. Trimming cost V 0 bases and J 13 bases, with 7 bases left between them.

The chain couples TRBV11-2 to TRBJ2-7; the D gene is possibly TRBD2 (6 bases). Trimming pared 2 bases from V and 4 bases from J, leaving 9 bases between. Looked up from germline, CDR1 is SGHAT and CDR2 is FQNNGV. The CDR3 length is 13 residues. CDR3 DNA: TGTGCCAGCAGCTTACCGGGGGTTTACGAGCAGTACTTC. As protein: CASSLPGVYEQYF.

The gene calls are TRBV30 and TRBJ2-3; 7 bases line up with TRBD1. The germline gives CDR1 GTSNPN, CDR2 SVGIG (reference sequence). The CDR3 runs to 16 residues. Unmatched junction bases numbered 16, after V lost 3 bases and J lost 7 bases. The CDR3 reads CAWSSLGQEPFYTQYF. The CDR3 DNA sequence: TGTGCCTGGAGCAGCCTAGGACAGGAGCCCTTTTATACGCAGTATTTT.

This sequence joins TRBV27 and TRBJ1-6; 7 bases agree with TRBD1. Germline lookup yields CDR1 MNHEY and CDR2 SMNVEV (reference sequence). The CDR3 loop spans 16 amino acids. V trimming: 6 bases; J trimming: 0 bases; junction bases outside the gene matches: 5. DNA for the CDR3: TGTGCCAGCAGGACGACAGGGAGCTCCTATAATTCACCCCTCCACTTT. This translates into CASRTTGSSYNSPLHF.

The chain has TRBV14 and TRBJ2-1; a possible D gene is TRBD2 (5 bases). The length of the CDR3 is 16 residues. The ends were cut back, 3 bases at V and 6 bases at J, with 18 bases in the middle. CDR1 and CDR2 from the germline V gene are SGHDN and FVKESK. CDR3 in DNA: TGTGCCAGCAGCCACGGAGCGGTCCCGTATCGCAATGAGCAGTTCTTC. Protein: CASSHGAVPYRNEQFF.

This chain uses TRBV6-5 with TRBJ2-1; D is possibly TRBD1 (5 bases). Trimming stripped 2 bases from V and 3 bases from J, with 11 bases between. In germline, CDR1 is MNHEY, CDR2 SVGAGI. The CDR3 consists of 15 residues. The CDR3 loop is CASSYRLDSYNEQFF. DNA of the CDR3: TGTGCCAGCAGTTACCGCTTAGACAGCTACAATGAGCAGTTCTTC.

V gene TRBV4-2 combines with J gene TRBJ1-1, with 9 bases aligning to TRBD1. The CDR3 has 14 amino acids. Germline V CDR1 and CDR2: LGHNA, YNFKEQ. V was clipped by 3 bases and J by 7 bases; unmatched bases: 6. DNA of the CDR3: TGTGCCAGCAGCCAGTCCCGGGACAGGGTTGAAGCTTTCTTT. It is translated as CASSQSRDRVEAFF.

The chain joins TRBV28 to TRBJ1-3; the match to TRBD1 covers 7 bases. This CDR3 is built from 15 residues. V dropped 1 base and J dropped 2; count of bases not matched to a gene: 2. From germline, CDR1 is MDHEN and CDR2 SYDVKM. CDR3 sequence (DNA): TGTGCCAGCAGTTTATTTGGGACAGCTGGAAACACCATATATTTT. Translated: CASSLFGTAGNTIYF.

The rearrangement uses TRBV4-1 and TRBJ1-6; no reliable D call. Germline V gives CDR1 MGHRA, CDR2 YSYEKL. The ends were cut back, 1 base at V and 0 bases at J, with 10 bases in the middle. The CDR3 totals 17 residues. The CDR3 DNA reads TGCGCCAGCAGCCAAGGTTATAGAGTCTCCTATAATTCACCCCTCCACTTT. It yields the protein CASSQGYRVSYNSPLHF.

CDR3 loop: CATSTDTVNQPQHF. The DNA of the CDR3 is TGTGCCACCAGCACCGACACCGTTAATCAGCCCCAGCATTTT. The rearrangement joins TRBV15 to TRBJ1-5; no clear D. The germline gives CDR1 LNHNV, CDR2 YYDKDF (reference sequence). The length of the CDR3 is 14 residues. V dropped 4 bases and J dropped 4 bases, with 11 bases sitting between them. Full variable domain (missing parts from reference TRBV15 and TRBJ1-5): DAMVIQNPRYQVTQFGKPVTLSCSQTLNHNVMYWYQQKSSQAPKLLFHYYDKDFNNEADTPDNFQSRRPNTSFCFLDIRSPGLGDTAMYLCATSTDTVNQPQHFGDGTRLSIL.

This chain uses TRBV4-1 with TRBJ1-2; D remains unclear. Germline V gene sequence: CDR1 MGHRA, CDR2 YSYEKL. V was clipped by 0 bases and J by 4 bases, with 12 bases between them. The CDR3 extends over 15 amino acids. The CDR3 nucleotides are TGCGCCAGCAGCCAAGACCGGGTTAACTCCTATGGCTACACCTTC. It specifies CASSQDRVNSYGYTF.

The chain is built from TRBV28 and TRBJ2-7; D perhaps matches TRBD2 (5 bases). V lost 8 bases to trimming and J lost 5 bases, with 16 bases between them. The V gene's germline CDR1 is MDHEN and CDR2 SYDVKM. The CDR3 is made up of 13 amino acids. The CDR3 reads CASGLNYSNEQYF. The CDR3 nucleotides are TGTGCCAGCGGACTCAATTATAGTAACGAGCAGTACTTC.

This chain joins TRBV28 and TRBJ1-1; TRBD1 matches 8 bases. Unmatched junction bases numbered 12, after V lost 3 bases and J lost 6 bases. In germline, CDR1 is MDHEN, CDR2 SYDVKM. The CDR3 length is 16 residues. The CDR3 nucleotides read TGTGCCAGCAGTTTTCCCTTGACAGGGGAGGTGCCTGAAGCTTTCTTT. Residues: CASSFPLTGEVPEAFF.

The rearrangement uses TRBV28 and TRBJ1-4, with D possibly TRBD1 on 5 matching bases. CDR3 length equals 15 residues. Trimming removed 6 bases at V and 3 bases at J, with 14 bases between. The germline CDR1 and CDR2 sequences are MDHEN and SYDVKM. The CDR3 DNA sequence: TGTGCCAGCAGATCAGACAGCCGGTCTAATGAAAAACTGTTTTTT. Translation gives CASRSDSRSNEKLFF.

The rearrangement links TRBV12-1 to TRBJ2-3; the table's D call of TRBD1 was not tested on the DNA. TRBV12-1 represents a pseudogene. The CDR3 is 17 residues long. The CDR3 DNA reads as TGTGCCAGCAGACTGGTGGCGCAGGGTTTCCCCACAGATACGCAGTATTTT. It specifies CASRLVAQGFPTDTQYF.

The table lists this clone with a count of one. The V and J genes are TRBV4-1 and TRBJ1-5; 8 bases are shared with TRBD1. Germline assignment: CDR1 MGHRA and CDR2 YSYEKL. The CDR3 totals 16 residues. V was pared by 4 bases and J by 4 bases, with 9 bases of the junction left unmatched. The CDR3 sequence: CASSRSGRDRNQPQHF. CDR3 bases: TGCGCCAGCAGCCGCTCCGGCCGGGACAGGAATCAGCCCCAGCATTTT.

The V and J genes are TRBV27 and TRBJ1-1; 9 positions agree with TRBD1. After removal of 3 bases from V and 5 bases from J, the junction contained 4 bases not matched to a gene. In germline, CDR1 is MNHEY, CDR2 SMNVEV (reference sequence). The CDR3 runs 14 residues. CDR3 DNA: TGTGCCAGCAGTTTGGACAGGGGTTGGACTGAAGCTTTCTTT. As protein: CASSLDRGWTEAFF.

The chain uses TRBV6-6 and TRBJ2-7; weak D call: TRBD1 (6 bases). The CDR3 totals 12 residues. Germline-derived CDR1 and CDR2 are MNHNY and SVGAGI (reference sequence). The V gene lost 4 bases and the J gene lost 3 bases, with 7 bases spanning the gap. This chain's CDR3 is CASSLDSYEQYF. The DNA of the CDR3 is TGTGCCAGCAGTTTGGACAGCTACGAGCAGTACTTC.

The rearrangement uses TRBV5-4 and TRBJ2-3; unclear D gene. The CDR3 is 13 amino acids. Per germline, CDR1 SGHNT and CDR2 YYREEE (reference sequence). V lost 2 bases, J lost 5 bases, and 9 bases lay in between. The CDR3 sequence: CASSFYVGDTQYF. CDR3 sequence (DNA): TGTGCCAGCAGCTTTTACGTCGGAGATACGCAGTATTTT.

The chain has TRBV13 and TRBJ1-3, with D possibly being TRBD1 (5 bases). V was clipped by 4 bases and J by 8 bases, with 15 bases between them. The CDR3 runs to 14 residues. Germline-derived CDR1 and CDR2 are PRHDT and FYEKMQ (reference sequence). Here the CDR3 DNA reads TGTGCCAGCAGCTCCACACAGGACGAGGACACCATATATTTT. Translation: CASSSTQDEDTIYF.

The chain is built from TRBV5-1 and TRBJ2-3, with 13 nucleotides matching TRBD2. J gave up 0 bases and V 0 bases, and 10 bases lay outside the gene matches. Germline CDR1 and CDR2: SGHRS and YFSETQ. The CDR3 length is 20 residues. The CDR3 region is CASSLATSGGAGKSTDTQYF. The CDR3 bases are TGCGCCAGCAGCTTGGCTACTAGCGGGGGGGCAGGCAAAAGCACAGATACGCAGTATTTT.

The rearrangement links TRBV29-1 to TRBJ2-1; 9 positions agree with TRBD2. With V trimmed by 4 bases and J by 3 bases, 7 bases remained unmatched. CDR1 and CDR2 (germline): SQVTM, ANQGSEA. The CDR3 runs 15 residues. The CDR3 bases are TGCAGCGTTGTCTGGGGACTAGCAGTCTACAATGAGCAGTTCTTC. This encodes CSVVWGLAVYNEQFF.

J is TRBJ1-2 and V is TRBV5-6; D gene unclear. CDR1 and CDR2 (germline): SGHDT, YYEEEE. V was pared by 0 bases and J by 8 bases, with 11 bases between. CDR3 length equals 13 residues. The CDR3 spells CASSLGAAGGYTF. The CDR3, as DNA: TGTGCCAGCAGCTTGGGTGCGGCGGGAGGCTACACCTTC.

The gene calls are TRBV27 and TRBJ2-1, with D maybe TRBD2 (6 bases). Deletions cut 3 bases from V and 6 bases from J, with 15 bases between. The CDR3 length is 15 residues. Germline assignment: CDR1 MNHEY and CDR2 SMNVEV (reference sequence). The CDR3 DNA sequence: TGTGCCAGCAGTTTCTCCGGGGGAGAAGGCAATGAGCAGTTCTTC. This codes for CASSFSGGEGNEQFF.

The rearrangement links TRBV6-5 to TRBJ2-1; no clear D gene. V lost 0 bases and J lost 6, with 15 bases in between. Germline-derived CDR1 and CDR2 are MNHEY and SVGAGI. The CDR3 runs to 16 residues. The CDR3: CASSYSSRPRRNEQFF. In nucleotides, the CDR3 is TGTGCCAGCAGTTACTCGTCGAGGCCGCGGCGCAATGAGCAGTTCTTC.

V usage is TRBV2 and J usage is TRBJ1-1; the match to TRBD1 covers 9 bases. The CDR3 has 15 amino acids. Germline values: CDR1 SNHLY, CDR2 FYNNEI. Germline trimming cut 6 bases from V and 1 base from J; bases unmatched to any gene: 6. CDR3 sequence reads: CASSPTGQGNTEAFF. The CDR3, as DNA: TGTGCCAGCAGCCCCACGGGACAGGGGAACACTGAAGCTTTCTTT.

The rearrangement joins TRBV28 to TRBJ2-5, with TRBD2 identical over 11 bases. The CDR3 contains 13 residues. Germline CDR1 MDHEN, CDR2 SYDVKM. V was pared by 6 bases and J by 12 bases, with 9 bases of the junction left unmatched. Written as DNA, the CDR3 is TGTGCCAGCAGACCCCCGGGACTAGCGGTGGAGTACTTC. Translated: CASRPPGLAVEYF.

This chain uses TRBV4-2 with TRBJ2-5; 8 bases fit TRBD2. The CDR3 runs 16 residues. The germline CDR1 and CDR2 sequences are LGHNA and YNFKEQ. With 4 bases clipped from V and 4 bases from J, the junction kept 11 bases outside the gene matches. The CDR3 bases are TGTGCCAGCAGCCCTCTTATAGTCGGGGGGGGAGAGACCCAGTACTTC. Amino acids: CASSPLIVGGGETQYF.